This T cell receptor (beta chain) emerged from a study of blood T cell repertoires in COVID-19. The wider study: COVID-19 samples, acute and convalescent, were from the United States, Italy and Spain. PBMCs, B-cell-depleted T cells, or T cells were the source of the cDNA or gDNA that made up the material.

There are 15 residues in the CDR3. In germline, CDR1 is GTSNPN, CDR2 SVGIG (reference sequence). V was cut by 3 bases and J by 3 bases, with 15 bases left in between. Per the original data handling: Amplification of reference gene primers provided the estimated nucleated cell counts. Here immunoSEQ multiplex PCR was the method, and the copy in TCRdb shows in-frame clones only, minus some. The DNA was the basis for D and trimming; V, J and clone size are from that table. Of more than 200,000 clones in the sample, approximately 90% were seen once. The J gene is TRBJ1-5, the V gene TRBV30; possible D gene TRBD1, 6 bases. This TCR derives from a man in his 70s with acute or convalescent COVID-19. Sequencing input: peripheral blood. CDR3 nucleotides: TGTGCCTGGAGCCTTGCCGGACAGTACAATCAGCCCCAGCATTTT. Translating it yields CAWSLAGQYNQPQHF.